This TCR beta chain stems from a study of radiation and T cells in renal cell carcinoma. Study-level findings and limits: Intratumoral heterogeneity was not captured in these approximately 1 g regions. Top 100 clonotypes averaged around 50% in irradiated versus about 43% in nephrectomy-only tumors.

Described treatment: 15 Gy SBRT to primary tumor, nephrectomy 4 weeks later. Libraries were prepared by immunoSEQ multiplex PCR; TCRdb keeps only in-frame clonotypes and omits some of them. The sample yields about 15,000 clones, over 60% seen once. Turning to this clone: Its matching antigen is unknown.

This CDR3 region has 15 residues. The V end lost 3 bases, the J end lost 0 bases, and 12 bases lay between the germline ends. From germline, CDR1 is SGHRS and CDR2 YFSETQ. This TCR was recovered from an older woman with renal cell carcinoma. The sample here was tumor tissue, taken from a patient whose treatment included radiotherapy and nephrectomy. The V and J genes are TRBV5-1 and TRBJ2-5, with a possible D match to TRBD2 (6 bases). The CDR3 region is CASSSGTQYQETQYF. CDR3 DNA: TGCGCCAGCAGCTCCGGGACTCAGTACCAAGAGACCCAGTACTTC.